Shown below are 11 T cell receptor beta chains from a single sample sequenced in a study of T cells in Graves' hyperthyroidism and ophthalmopathy. From RNA transcripts, TCR beta CDR3 regions were amplified. First-round RT-PCR of the TCR CDR3 relied on the HTBI primer set. TCRdb recomputed calls from the multiplex PCR reads with MiXCR, one row per CDR3 protein. This table holds hundreds of thousands of distinct CDR3 sequences, about 45% found once. Specimen: peripheral blood or thyroid tissue (not recorded which). These receptors were collected from an adult man with Graves' disease, either hyperthyroidism or ophthalmopathy (not recorded which).

Remarks on this clonotype: A clone one base away is much larger, so this may be a read error. The chain combines TRBV24-1 with TRBJ1-2, with D perhaps TRBD1 (5 bases). The germline V gene encodes CDR1 KGHDR and CDR2 SFDVKD. The CDR3 is 15 residues long. The V end was cut by 11 bases, the J end by 5 bases, with 23 bases between. This chain's CDR3 is CANSNRQQRGYGYTF. CDR3 in DNA: TGTGCCAATAGTAACCGACAGCAGCGAGGATATGGCTACACCTTC.

In regard to this clonotype: A junction end diverges from the germline sequence, so it may reflect a read error. The gene calls are TRBV5-4 and TRBJ2-7; no definite D call. Germline CDR1 SGHNT, CDR2 YYREEE (reference sequence). CDR3 length equals 14 residues. CDR3 DNA sequence: TGCGCCAGCAGCCCCAGCCCTGGCAGCTACGAGCAGTACTTC. This gives the protein CASSPSPGSYEQYF. Combining the CDR3 with reference TRBV5-4 and TRBJ2-7 gives the whole variable domain ETGVTQSPTHLIKTRGQQVTLRCSSQSGHNTVSWYQQALGQGPQFIFQYYREEENGRGNFPPRFSGLQFPNYSSELNVNALELDDSALYLCASSPSPGSYEQYFGPGTRLTVT.

This chain links TRBV12-3 or TRBV12-4 with TRBJ2-7, with D possibly TRBD2 on 5 matching bases. The CDR3 covers 13 residues. V lost 2 bases and J lost 6, with 11 bases in between. Here the CDR3 DNA reads TGTGCCAGCAGTTTATTTGTAGCGTCCGAGCAGTACTTC. It is translated as CASSLFVASEQYF.

This clonotype was recorded once. In this CDR3 the conserved last residue, phenylalanine or tryptophan, is missing, so a read error is likely. The DNA is left out, because the CDR3 cannot be placed on it with certainty; the CDR3 is given as TCRdb lists it. The chain uses TRBV7-9 and TRBJ1-6. The CDR3 spans 8 residues, counting both ends. The germline CDR1 and CDR2 sequences are SEHNR and FQNEAQ (reference sequence). The CDR3 spells CASSPTDE.

This clonotype came up many times. The chain couples TRBV29-1 to TRBJ1-3; D is possibly TRBD1 (6 bases). Trimming cost V 7 bases and J 0 bases, with 16 bases left between them. This CDR3 spans 15 amino acids. Germline CDR1 is SQVTM and CDR2 is ANQGSEA. CDR3 DNA: TGCAGCGGGGGGGCAGATAACCTCTCTGGAAACACCATATATTTT. Translation: CSGGADNLSGNTIYF.

Written as DNA, the CDR3 is TGTGCCAGCAGCGTAGCCGGGACAGGGTTTAACTATGGCTACACCTTC. This codes for CASSVAGTGFNYGYTF. V and J are TRBV13 and TRBJ1-2, with 9 nucleotides matching TRBD1. V lost 5 bases, J lost 1 base, and 8 bases stayed unmatched. Germline V gene lookup returns CDR1 PRHDT and CDR2 FYEKMQ (reference sequence). The CDR3 loop spans 16 amino acids.

The J gene is TRBJ2-5, the V gene TRBV5-4; D might be TRBD2 (6 bases). Germline CDR1 is SGHNT and CDR2 is YYREEE (reference sequence). The CDR3 covers 13 residues. The ends were cut back, 0 bases at V and 8 bases at J, with 11 bases in the middle. CDR3 amino acids: CASSLDSGKTQYF. The CDR3 coding sequence is TGTGCCAGCAGCTTGGATAGCGGAAAAACCCAGTACTTC.

The CDR3 coding sequence is TGTGCCAGCAGTGAAGTGGTCAGTAGGAACTATGGCTACACCTTC. The encoded protein is CASSEVVSRNYGYTF. V usage is TRBV6-1 and J usage is TRBJ1-2, with D unresolved. This CDR3 contains 15 residues. The germline V gene has CDR1 MNHNS and CDR2 SASEGT. Trimming took 1 base from V and 2 from J, leaving 11 bases between them.

On this clonotype itself: The limits of the CDR3 on the DNA are not certain, so only TCRdb's listed CDR3 is given. This chain uses TRBV29-1 with TRBJ2-5. The CDR3 contains 16 residues when both ends are counted. Germline CDR1 reads SQVTM; CDR2 reads ANQGSEA. CDR3 residues: CSVCASSPPVQETQYF.

This clonotype was observed once. Germline is not matched at one junction end, which may reflect a read error. V usage is TRBV15 and J usage is TRBJ1-2, with D unresolved. The germline CDR1 and CDR2 sequences are LNHNV and YYDKDF (reference sequence). There are 11 residues in the CDR3. The CDR3 loop reads CAASSWVGYTF. CDR3 nucleotides: TGTGCCGCCAGCAGCTGGGTAGGCTACACCTTC.

This clonotype was detected a few times. The chain has TRBV6-6 and TRBJ2-7; D might be TRBD2 (6 bases). From germline, CDR1 is MNHNY and CDR2 SVGAGI (reference sequence). This CDR3 region has 16 residues. V lost 2 bases and J lost 7, with 21 bases in between. CDR3 sequence: CASSYGGDSGYREQYF. CDR3 DNA: TGTGCCAGCAGTTACGGCGGGGACTCCGGCTATAGGGAGCAGTACTTC.